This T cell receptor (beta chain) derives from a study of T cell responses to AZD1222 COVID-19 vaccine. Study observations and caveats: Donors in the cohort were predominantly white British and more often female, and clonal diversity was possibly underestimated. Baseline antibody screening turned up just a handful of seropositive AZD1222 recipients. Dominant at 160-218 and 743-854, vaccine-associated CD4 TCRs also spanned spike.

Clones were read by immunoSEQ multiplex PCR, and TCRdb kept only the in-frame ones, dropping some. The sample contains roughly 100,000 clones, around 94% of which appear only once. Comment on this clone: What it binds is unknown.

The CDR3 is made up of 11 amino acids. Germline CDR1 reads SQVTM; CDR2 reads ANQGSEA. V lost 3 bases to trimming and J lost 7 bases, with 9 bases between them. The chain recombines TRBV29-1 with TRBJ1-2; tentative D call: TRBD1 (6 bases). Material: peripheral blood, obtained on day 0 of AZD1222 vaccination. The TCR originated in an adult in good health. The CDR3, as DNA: TGCAGCGTTGACTCAGGGGTTGGCTACACCTTC. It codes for CSVDSGVGYTF.